This TCR beta chain was identified in a study of cytomegalovirus exposure and HLA in healthy donors. About this clone itself: Its antigen is unidentified.

Whole-study results and caveats: With DRB1 most and HLA-C fewest, TCR association rates differed between HLA loci in a later analysis.

The study ran its PCR with 60 Vbeta and 13 Jbeta primers. Here immunoSEQ multiplex PCR was the method, and the copy in TCRdb shows in-frame clones only, minus some. The table shows 150,000 to 250,000 clones, with under 90% occurring only once. Sequenced material: PBMCs. The receptor was isolated from a boy between 2 and 10 years old in good health and CMV-seronegative.

The CDR3 here is CASSLVGRSLSPEKLFF. The CDR3 nucleotides are TGTGCCAGCAGCTTAGTAGGGAGGAGCCTTTCCCCCGAAAAACTGTTTTTT. The chain employs TRBV7-9 and TRBJ1-4; D is uncertain. Germline loops: CDR1 SEHNR, CDR2 FQNEAQ (reference sequence). CDR3 length: 17 amino acids. Trimming took off 1 base at V and 8 bases at J, with 20 bases between the two ends.